These T cell receptor beta chains were read from a single sample in a study of early T cells in non-severe SARS-CoV-2 infection. A single record per CDR3 protein comes from TCRdb applying MiXCR to the 5' RACE reads. There are over 95,000 distinct CDR3 sequences in the sample; around a sixth occur only once, and roughly 1.2% lies in the top ten. The sample comprised whole blood. The receptors were sampled from an adult who was a healthcare worker with PCR-confirmed SARS-CoV-2 infection or an uninfected control (not recorded which). Both conserved end residues are part of each CDR3. Fields, in order: clone size, V gene, J gene, D gene, CDR3 protein, CDR3 DNA. D genes are given only for firm matches. Clone size is shown for a subset of rows, as once, few, many or a class of expanded clone.

abundance: few; v_gene: TRBV20-1; j_gene: TRBJ1-2; d_gene: -; CDR3aa: CSAPTGGYGYTF; CDR3nt: TGCAGTGCCCCGACAGGCGGCTATGGCTACACCTTC
abundance: -; v_gene: TRBV29-1; j_gene: TRBJ2-1; d_gene: -; CDR3aa: CSAPSSSYNEQFF; CDR3nt: TGCAGCGCCCCTAGTTCTTCCTACAATGAGCAGTTCTTC
abundance: few; v_gene: TRBV7-6; j_gene: TRBJ2-2; d_gene: TRBD2; CDR3aa: CASSSPGGSTGELFF; CDR3nt: TGTGCCAGCAGCTCCCCGGGGGGGTCTACCGGGGAGCTGTTTTTT
abundance: few; v_gene: TRBV28; j_gene: TRBJ2-7; d_gene: -; CDR3aa: CASRTPRRRDYEQYF; CDR3nt: TGTGCCAGCAGAACACCCCGCCGCAGGGACTACGAGCAGTACTTC
abundance: few; v_gene: TRBV20-1; j_gene: TRBJ2-5; d_gene: TRBD2; CDR3aa: CSATPRGRATETQYF; CDR3nt: TGCAGTGCTACCCCGAGAGGGAGGGCCACAGAGACCCAGTACTTC
abundance: -; v_gene: TRBV3-1; j_gene: TRBJ2-1; d_gene: -; CDR3aa: CASSPSDNEQFF; CDR3nt: TGTGCCAGCAGTCCCTCTGACAATGAGCAGTTCTTC
abundance: -; v_gene: TRBV28; j_gene: TRBJ2-3; d_gene: TRBD2; CDR3aa: CASSFSSGDTDTQYF; CDR3nt: TGTGCCAGCAGCTTTTCTAGCGGGGACACAGATACGCAGTATTTT
abundance: few; v_gene: TRBV23-1; j_gene: TRBJ1-1; d_gene: TRBD1; CDR3aa: CASSDPTGQIILNTEAFF; CDR3nt: TGCGCCAGCAGTGACCCAACGGGACAGATTATATTGAACACTGAAGCTTTCTTT
abundance: few; v_gene: TRBV6-6; j_gene: TRBJ1-6; d_gene: TRBD1; CDR3aa: CASSYRDRGLSNSPLHF; CDR3nt: TGTGCCAGCAGTTACCGGGACAGGGGACTTTCCAATTCACCCCTCCACTTT
abundance: -; v_gene: TRBV7-9; j_gene: TRBJ1-1; d_gene: -; CDR3aa: CASSWGTTEAFF; CDR3nt: TGTGCCAGCAGCTGGGGGACCACTGAAGCTTTCTTT
abundance: -; v_gene: TRBV20-1; j_gene: TRBJ2-3; d_gene: -; CDR3aa: CSAYTPDTQYF; CDR3nt: TGCAGTGCTTACACCCCAGATACGCAGTATTTT
abundance: -; v_gene: TRBV12-3/TRBV12-4; j_gene: TRBJ2-7; d_gene: TRBD2; CDR3aa: CASSLGTSGVYEQYF; CDR3nt: TGTGCCAGCAGTTTAGGGACTAGCGGGGTCTACGAGCAGTACTTC
abundance: few; v_gene: TRBV7-9; j_gene: TRBJ2-7; d_gene: TRBD1; CDR3aa: CASSTGGRDEQYF; CDR3nt: TGTGCCAGCTCGACAGGGGGCCGGGACGAGCAGTACTTC
abundance: -; v_gene: TRBV7-2; j_gene: TRBJ2-5; d_gene: -; CDR3aa: CASSPPGNQETQYF; CDR3nt: TGTGCCAGCAGCCCTCCCGGAAACCAAGAGACCCAGTACTTC
abundance: many; v_gene: TRBV27; j_gene: TRBJ1-6; d_gene: -; CDR3aa: CASSSPSSRGSYNSPLHF; CDR3nt: TGTGCCAGCAGTTCCCCTTCTAGCCGGGGCTCCTATAATTCACCCCTCCACTTT
abundance: many; v_gene: TRBV7-6; j_gene: TRBJ2-7; d_gene: -; CDR3aa: CASSPSASREQYF; CDR3nt: TGTGCCAGCAGCCCATCGGCCTCTCGCGAGCAGTACTTC
abundance: -; v_gene: TRBV7-9; j_gene: TRBJ2-7; d_gene: -; CDR3aa: CASSPRTEAYEQYF; CDR3nt: TGTGCCAGCAGCCCTCGGACTGAAGCCTACGAGCAGTACTTC
abundance: few; v_gene: TRBV20-1; j_gene: TRBJ2-7; d_gene: TRBD2; CDR3aa: CSARSHPGLAEKQYF; CDR3nt: TGCAGTGCTAGATCCCACCCGGGACTAGCGGAGAAGCAGTACTTC